These T cell receptor beta chains were read from a single sample in a study of blood T cell repertoires in COVID-19. Profiling relied on immunoSEQ multiplex PCR, and the TCRdb table lists in-frame clones only, not all of them. Of a few hundred thousand clones detected, around 91% appear once; the ten largest clones hold approximately 12%. Material for sequencing was peripheral blood. The receptors shown here come from a woman aged 60 to 75 with acute or convalescent COVID-19. CDR3s include the opening cysteine and the closing phenylalanine or tryptophan. Each record gives: J gene, clone size, D gene, V gene, CDR3 DNA, CDR3 protein. The D gene is left open where the match is weak. The size of a clone is reported for some rows only, either as once, few or many, or as a class for expanded clones.

J gene: TRBJ1-2; clone size: medium-sized; D gene: TRBD1; V gene: TRBV7-3; CDR3 DNA: TGTGCCAGCATCACCACAGGGGTCGGAAACTATGGCTACACCTTC; CDR3 protein: CASITTGVGNYGYTF
J gene: TRBJ1-4; clone size: .; D gene: TRBD1; V gene: TRBV7-3; CDR3 DNA: TGTGCCAGCACGGGCGGACAGGGACGGGAAAAACTGTTTTTT; CDR3 protein: CASTGGQGREKLFF
J gene: TRBJ2-1; clone size: .; D gene: TRBD2; V gene: TRBV11-3; CDR3 DNA: TGTGCCAGCAGCCCCAAACAGCGGCTAGCGGGATGGATTGAGCAGTTCTTC; CDR3 protein: CASSPKQRLAGWIEQFF
J gene: TRBJ1-1; clone size: .; D gene: .; V gene: TRBV7-8; CDR3 DNA: TGTGCCAGCAGCTTAGCAAGTCAGGGCAAAACTGAAGCTTTCTTT; CDR3 protein: CASSLASQGKTEAFF
J gene: TRBJ1-1; clone size: .; D gene: TRBD1; V gene: TRBV19; CDR3 DNA: TGTGCCAGTAGTTTCGACAGGGGAGGGAACACTGAAGCTTTCTTT; CDR3 protein: CASSFDRGGNTEAFF
J gene: TRBJ1-1; clone size: .; D gene: .; V gene: TRBV12-3/TRBV12-4; CDR3 DNA: TGTGCCAGCCGAACGACAGGGAACACTGAAGCTTTCTTT; CDR3 protein: CASRTTGNTEAFF
J gene: TRBJ2-3; clone size: .; D gene: TRBD1; V gene: TRBV5-6; CDR3 DNA: TGTGCCAGCAGCTTCCCCGGGACAGGGACAGATACGCAGTATTTT; CDR3 protein: CASSFPGTGTDTQYF
J gene: TRBJ1-4; clone size: .; D gene: TRBD1; V gene: TRBV7-2; CDR3 DNA: TGTGCCAGCAGCTTTCAGGGGGCGGGTGAAAAACTGTTTTTT; CDR3 protein: CASSFQGAGEKLFF
J gene: TRBJ2-5; clone size: .; D gene: TRBD1; V gene: TRBV4-2; CDR3 DNA: TGTGCCAGCAGCCGGGACAGGGGGCGAGAGACCCAGTACTTC; CDR3 protein: CASSRDRGRETQYF
J gene: TRBJ1-5; clone size: .; D gene: .; V gene: TRBV6-1; CDR3 DNA: TGTGCCAGCAGTGAGACCCCACGGGGAATCGAACCCCAGCATTTT; CDR3 protein: CASSETPRGIEPQHF
J gene: TRBJ2-3; clone size: .; D gene: .; V gene: TRBV9; CDR3 DNA: TGTGCCAGCCCGCAGCGAACAACATCTGGAAATACGCAGTATTTT; CDR3 protein: CASPQRTTSGNTQYF
J gene: TRBJ1-5; clone size: once; D gene: .; V gene: TRBV27; CDR3 DNA: TGTGCCAGCAGTTTACTGGGCCAGCCCCAGCATTTT; CDR3 protein: CASSLLGQPQHF
J gene: TRBJ2-2; clone size: .; D gene: .; V gene: TRBV9; CDR3 DNA: TGTGCCAGCAGCGTAGCAGGCGTGAACACCGGGGAGCTGTTTTTT; CDR3 protein: CASSVAGVNTGELFF
J gene: TRBJ2-7; clone size: .; D gene: .; V gene: TRBV7-3; CDR3 DNA: TGTGCCAGCAGCTTAGAAGGCGGGGACCGTCCCTACGAGCAGTACTTC; CDR3 protein: CASSLEGGDRPYEQYF
J gene: TRBJ1-1; clone size: .; D gene: .; V gene: TRBV11-2; CDR3 DNA: TGTGCCAGCAGCTTAGCAGGGATGAACACTGAAGCTTTCTTT; CDR3 protein: CASSLAGMNTEAFF
J gene: TRBJ2-2; clone size: .; D gene: TRBD1; V gene: TRBV18; CDR3 DNA: TGTGCCAGCTCGCGGACAGGGACGTTCACCGGGGAGCTGTTTTTT; CDR3 protein: CASSRTGTFTGELFF
J gene: TRBJ2-3; clone size: .; D gene: .; V gene: TRBV5-4; CDR3 DNA: TGTGCCAGCAGCTTTAGAAGCGGGACACAGCGCACAGATACGCAGTATTTT; CDR3 protein: CASSFRSGTQRTDTQYF
J gene: TRBJ1-1; clone size: .; D gene: .; V gene: TRBV5-6; CDR3 DNA: TGTGCCAGCAGCTTGGTCGAGGGCCGGGCTTTCTTT; CDR3 protein: CASSLVEGRAFF
J gene: TRBJ1-2; clone size: once; D gene: .; V gene: TRBV28; CDR3 DNA: TGTGCCAGCAGTTTATTGGCGGGGGGCCCTATACCCTATGGCTACACCTTC; CDR3 protein: CASSLLAGGPIPYGYTF
J gene: TRBJ1-2; clone size: .; D gene: TRBD1; V gene: TRBV9; CDR3 DNA: TGTGCCAGCAGCAAGGGACAGTGGGGTGGCTACACCTTC; CDR3 protein: CASSKGQWGGYTF
J gene: TRBJ2-7; clone size: .; D gene: TRBD2; V gene: TRBV2; CDR3 DNA: TGTGCCAGCAGTGAAGGGGCGGGGGCCTACGAGCAGTACTTC; CDR3 protein: CASSEGAGAYEQYF
J gene: TRBJ1-4; clone size: .; D gene: .; V gene: TRBV27; CDR3 DNA: TGTGCCAGCGGCTCTCTGGGGGCGGGTAATGAAAAACTGTTTTTT; CDR3 protein: CASGSLGAGNEKLFF
J gene: TRBJ2-3; clone size: .; D gene: TRBD2; V gene: TRBV18; CDR3 DNA: TGTGCCAGCTCACCACTCGGACTAGCGGCAAGCACAGATACGCAGTATTTT; CDR3 protein: CASSPLGLAASTDTQYF
J gene: TRBJ2-3; clone size: .; D gene: TRBD1; V gene: TRBV7-6; CDR3 DNA: TGTGCCAGCAGCTTAGATCAAGGGACAGGGTCCACAGATACGCAGTATTTT; CDR3 protein: CASSLDQGTGSTDTQYF
J gene: TRBJ1-4; clone size: .; D gene: .; V gene: TRBV7-2; CDR3 DNA: TGTGCCAGCAGCGCACAGGGTAATGAAAAACTGTTTTTT; CDR3 protein: CASSAQGNEKLFF
J gene: TRBJ1-5; clone size: .; D gene: .; V gene: TRBV5-4; CDR3 DNA: TGTGCCAGCAGCGAGGGGGGGCTCAATCAGCCCCAGCATTTT; CDR3 protein: CASSEGGLNQPQHF
J gene: TRBJ1-6; clone size: .; D gene: .; V gene: TRBV12-3/TRBV12-4; CDR3 DNA: TGTGCCAGCAGTTTGGGGGGACGGCCCCTCCACTTT; CDR3 protein: CASSLGGRPLHF
J gene: TRBJ1-2; clone size: .; D gene: TRBD1; V gene: TRBV19; CDR3 DNA: TGTGCCAGTAGAAGACAGGGTGACAACTATGGCTACACCTTC; CDR3 protein: CASRRQGDNYGYTF
J gene: TRBJ1-1; clone size: .; D gene: .; V gene: TRBV4-1; CDR3 DNA: TGCGCCAGCAGATCCGTCCTCAGGGGAAGGAACACTGAAGCTTTCTTT; CDR3 protein: CASRSVLRGRNTEAFF
J gene: TRBJ1-2; clone size: .; D gene: TRBD1; V gene: TRBV30; CDR3 DNA: TGTGCCTGGAGTGGGTTCTTAACAGGGGCAGGAGGCTACACCTTC; CDR3 protein: CAWSGFLTGAGGYTF
J gene: TRBJ2-1; clone size: .; D gene: TRBD1; V gene: TRBV28; CDR3 DNA: TGTGCCAGCAGTTTAGGACAGGGGACCGACAATGAGCAGTTCTTC; CDR3 protein: CASSLGQGTDNEQFF
J gene: TRBJ1-2; clone size: few; D gene: TRBD1; V gene: TRBV5-1; CDR3 DNA: TGCGCCAGCAGCGACAGGGGCAGCTATGGCTACACCTTC; CDR3 protein: CASSDRGSYGYTF
J gene: TRBJ2-7; clone size: .; D gene: .; V gene: TRBV6-5; CDR3 DNA: TGTGCCAGCCACCCACTCACTGGGCCCGCCTACGAGCAGTACTTC; CDR3 protein: CASHPLTGPAYEQYF
J gene: TRBJ2-7; clone size: .; D gene: .; V gene: TRBV7-2; CDR3 DNA: TGTGCCAGCAGCTTACACAGGGCGTCCTACGAGCAGTACTTC; CDR3 protein: CASSLHRASYEQYF
J gene: TRBJ1-4; clone size: .; D gene: .; V gene: TRBV6-6; CDR3 DNA: TGTGCCAGCAGTTACGAGGGAACTGAAAAACTGTTTTTT; CDR3 protein: CASSYEGTEKLFF
J gene: TRBJ1-5; clone size: .; D gene: .; V gene: TRBV19; CDR3 DNA: TGTGCCAGTAATGGCATTCCCACCAATCAGCCCCAGCATTTT; CDR3 protein: CASNGIPTNQPQHF